The 11 T cell receptor beta chains below all came from one sample that was sequenced in a study of shared clonotypes between healthy human individuals. Profiled with immunoSEQ multiplex PCR; TCRdb holds only in-frame clones, not every one. The sample lists 800,000 to 1,200,000 clones; around 82% were seen once. Source material: memory CD4+ T cells from PBMCs. The sample's subset: CD45RA-negative fraction. Receptors were obtained from a man between 18 and 29 years old in good health. Some clones in this sample may be carry-over from other donors' samples.

The chain is built from TRBV27 and TRBJ2-7; 9 bases line up with TRBD1. V lost 6 bases, J lost 0 bases, and 9 bases stayed unmatched. Germline V gene lookup returns CDR1 MNHEY and CDR2 SMNVEV (reference sequence). This CDR3 is 16 amino acids long. The CDR3 coding sequence is TGTGCCAGCAGCAAACGGACAGGGGAGGGCTCCTACGAGCAGTACTTC. Translation gives CASSKRTGEGSYEQYF.

The chain recombines TRBV7-2 with TRBJ1-2; D unresolved. The V end lost 5 bases, the J end lost 4 bases, and 17 bases lay between the germline ends. Germline V gives CDR1 SGHTA, CDR2 FQGNSA. The length of the CDR3 is 15 residues. The CDR3: CASSPRRDPPYGYTF. Written as DNA, the CDR3 is TGTGCCAGCAGCCCTCGCCGGGATCCTCCCTATGGCTACACCTTC.

This rearrangement joins TRBV6-1 to TRBJ1-2; D unresolved. The CDR3 spans 13 residues. V was trimmed by 7 bases and J by 4 bases, leaving 13 bases between them. CDR1 is MNHNS, CDR2 SASEGT, per germline. The DNA for the CDR3 is TGTGCCAGCAAGTGGTTGATCGGCTATGGCTACACCTTC. Protein sequence: CASKWLIGYGYTF.

This chain links TRBV5-1 with TRBJ1-2, with D possibly TRBD1 on 6 matching bases. The CDR3 length is 14 residues. Germline CDR1 reads SGHRS; CDR2 reads YFSETQ. V was shortened by 0 bases and J by 5 bases, with 11 bases between the two germline ends. For the CDR3, the DNA is TGCGCCAGCAGCTTGGTAGGGGGAGGATATGGCTACACCTTC. Translated: CASSLVGGGYGYTF.

The chain has TRBV15 and TRBJ2-1; the match to TRBD2 covers 8 bases. The CDR3 sequence is 13 residues long. Germline values: CDR1 LNHNV, CDR2 YYDKDF (reference sequence). Losses at the gene ends were 3 bases for V and 9 bases for J; bases not matched to a gene: 4. CDR3 loop: CATSRGSGSEQFF. The CDR3 DNA reads as TGTGCCACCAGCAGGGGAAGCGGGAGTGAGCAGTTCTTC. The complete variable domain, with remaining parts taken from reference TRBV15 and TRBJ2-1, reads DAMVIQNPRYQVTQFGKPVTLSCSQTLNHNVMYWYQQKSSQAPKLLFHYYDKDFNNEADTPDNFQSRRPNTSFCFLDIRSPGLGDTAMYLCATSRGSGSEQFFGPGTRLTVL.

The table lists this clone with a few counts. The rearrangement links TRBV29-1 to TRBJ1-1, with 7 nucleotides matching TRBD1. Germline-derived CDR1 and CDR2 are SQVTM and ANQGSEA. The length of the CDR3 is 13 residues. Trimming at V came to 5 bases and at J to 5 bases, leaving 8 bases not matched to a gene. Here the CDR3 reads CSVSTGVRTEAFF. For the CDR3, the DNA is TGCAGCGTTTCAACAGGGGTGAGGACTGAAGCTTTCTTT.

J is TRBJ2-1 and V is TRBV19; TRBD2 is a possible D gene (5 bases). Trimming stripped 3 bases from V and 7 bases from J, with 13 bases between. The CDR3 spans 14 residues. Per germline, CDR1 LNHDA and CDR2 SQIVND (reference sequence). CDR3 bases: TGTGCCAGTAGTATCCCCTTTAGGGAGAATGAGCAGTTCTTC. Its protein is CASSIPFRENEQFF.

The chain carries TRBV14 and TRBJ2-3; D gene ambiguous. Trimming removed 0 bases from V and 4 bases from J, with 8 bases in between. From germline, CDR1 is SGHDN and CDR2 FVKESK. There are 14 residues in the CDR3. The CDR3 loop reads CASSQDQKADTQYF. In nucleotides, the CDR3 is TGTGCCAGCAGCCAAGATCAAAAGGCAGATACGCAGTATTTT.

V and J are TRBV6-1 and TRBJ1-5, with a weak D call TRBD1 (5 bases). The germline V and J ends were trimmed by 8 bases and 4 bases, with 18 bases remaining between them. The CDR3 length is 15 residues. Germline-derived CDR1 and CDR2 are MNHNS and SASEGT. The CDR3 sequence: CASQDQGGLNQPQHF. Here the CDR3 DNA reads TGTGCCAGCCAAGACCAGGGTGGTTTAAATCAGCCCCAGCATTTT.

The CDR3 bases are TGCGCCAGCAGCTTCTTAGCGGGAGTCGGCGGGGAGCTGTTTTTT. The encoded protein is CASSFLAGVGGELFF. This rearrangement joins TRBV5-1 to TRBJ2-2; 9 bases agree with TRBD2. Germline-derived CDR1 and CDR2 are SGHRS and YFSETQ. The CDR3 contains 15 residues. V lost 2 bases and J lost 7; bases outside the gene matches: 6.

The J gene is TRBJ2-5, the V gene TRBV28, with 11 bases that match TRBD1. Germline values: CDR1 MDHEN, CDR2 SYDVKM. CDR3 length equals 14 residues. The V segment lost 10 bases and the J segment 4 bases; nucleotides outside the gene matches: 8. The CDR3, as DNA: TGTGCCACCACCGGGACAGGGGGTGCAGAGACCCAGTACTTC. Translation gives CATTGTGGAETQYF.